This T cell receptor beta chain comes out of a study of blood T cell repertoires in COVID-19 (dated by TCRdb to 2019 to 2021). About the investigation overall: The collaborator samples originated in the United States, Italy and Spain and spanned the acute and convalescent phases of COVID-19. The prospective study material was composed of cDNA or gDNA derived from T cells, B-cell-depleted T cells, or PBMCs. The dataset comprised deeply sampled blood TCRbeta repertoires from subjects exposed to, actively infected with, or recovered from COVID-19. The repertoires were released in a freely available public database intended as a resource for research on the immune response to SARS-CoV-2. The samples were drawn from two sources: the first 160 participants of the ongoing ImmuneRACE study, and 1,254 subjects contributed by 6 global collaborators. The sample metadata nearly always contained a de-identified subject ID, COVID-19 status, age in years and sex. Where available, HLA class I and class II types were taken from metadata supplied by the sample provider and were not determined by assay-based typing. Summary of the overall study and its limitations: How much clinical and demographic metadata was included differed by source and by participant, and the metadata was provided uncurated.

Each collaborating institution followed its own protocols to collect whole blood in K2EDTA tubes. For TCRbeta analysis, collaborators shipped samples in one of three forms: frozen whole blood, isolated PBMCs, or DNA extracted from either of those sample types. TCRbeta CDR3 regions were amplified from genomic DNA using the immunoSEQ Assay, a bias-controlled multiplex PCR. On the authors' methods: The number of nucleated cells in each sample was estimated by amplification of reference gene primers within the assay. To quantify the absolute abundance of each unique TCRbeta CDR3 rearrangement, sequence reads were collapsed and filtered. For each sample, productive Simpson clonality was calculated as the square root of Simpson's diversity index over productive rearrangements. Here the immuneACCESS table is served through TCRdb, limited to in-frame sequences with V and J called. Missing clones are a known gap in these copies; in checked studies unresolved V genes cover under half, and the rest lacks a known reason. D and trimming were read from the DNA, whereas the V and J calls and clone size are those reported in that table. The sample table shows roughly 250,000 clones, and around nine tenths are seen once. Of the sample, 0.7% to 0.9% falls within the top ten clones.

Concerning this clone: Which antigen it targets is not known. No base-level quality is on record; no much larger clone is a single base apart.

Sequencing used peripheral blood. The TCR originated in a man younger than 45 with acute or convalescent COVID-19.

CDR3 sequence: CASSLAGTRGTDTQYF. At the DNA level, the sequence is TGTGCCAGCAGCCTGGCCGGGACTCGCGGCACAGATACGCAGTATTTT. The chain uses TRBV5-5 and TRBJ2-3, with TRBD2 tentatively as D gene (6 bases match). The germline V gene encodes CDR1 SGHKS and CDR2 YYEKEE (reference sequence). The CDR3 covers 16 residues, taking in both the cysteine and the phenylalanine. The CDR3 DNA has 48 bases and is translated from base 1. V and J lose 4 bases and 1 base, and a span of 16 bases separates them.